This T cell receptor beta chain derives from a study of T cells after yellow fever vaccination. There are 13 residues in the CDR3. V lost 5 bases and J lost 8, with 13 bases in between. Germline V gene sequence: CDR1 SGHTA, CDR2 FQGTGA. One entry per CDR3 protein, called by TCRdb with MiXCR from the 5' RACE reads. The repertoire consists of a few hundred thousand distinct CDR3 sequences, with 3% to 4.5% occurring once and the leading ten covering around 24%. The rearrangement uses TRBV7-3 and TRBJ2-1; D may be TRBD1 (6 bases). This sequence originates from a man aged 18 to 29 who received the YFV17D yellow fever vaccine. Source: PBMCs, taken 5 days after the yellow fever booster vaccination. DNA for the CDR3: TGTGCCAGCAGCCGACAGGTTCGGGATGAGCAGTTCTTC. Protein product: CASSRQVRDEQFF.